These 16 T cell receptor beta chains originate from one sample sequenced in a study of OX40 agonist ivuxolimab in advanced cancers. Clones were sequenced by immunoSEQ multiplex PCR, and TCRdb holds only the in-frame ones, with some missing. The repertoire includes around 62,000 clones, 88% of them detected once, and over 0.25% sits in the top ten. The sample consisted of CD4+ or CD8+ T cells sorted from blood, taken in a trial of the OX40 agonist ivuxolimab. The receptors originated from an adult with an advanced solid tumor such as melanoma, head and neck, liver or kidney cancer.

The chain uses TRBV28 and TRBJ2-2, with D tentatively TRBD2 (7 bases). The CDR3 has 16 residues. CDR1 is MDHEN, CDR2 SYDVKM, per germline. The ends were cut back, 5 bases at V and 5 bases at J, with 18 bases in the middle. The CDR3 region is CASSPPEGGVTGELFF. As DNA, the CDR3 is TGTGCCAGCAGTCCACCCGAGGGGGGGGTGACCGGGGAGCTGTTTTTT.

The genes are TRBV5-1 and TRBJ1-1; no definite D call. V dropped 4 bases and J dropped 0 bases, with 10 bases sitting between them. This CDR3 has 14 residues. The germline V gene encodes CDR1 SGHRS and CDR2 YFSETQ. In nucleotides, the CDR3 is TGCGCCAGCAGCCCCGCCACAGTGAACACTGAAGCTTTCTTT. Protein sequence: CASSPATVNTEAFF.

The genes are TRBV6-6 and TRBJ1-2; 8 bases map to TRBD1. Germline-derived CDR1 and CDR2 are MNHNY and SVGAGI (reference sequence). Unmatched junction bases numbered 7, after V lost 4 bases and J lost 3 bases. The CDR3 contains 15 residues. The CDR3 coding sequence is TGTGCCAGCAGTTTCAGGGGGCTGGGCGACTATGGCTACACCTTC. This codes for CASSFRGLGDYGYTF.

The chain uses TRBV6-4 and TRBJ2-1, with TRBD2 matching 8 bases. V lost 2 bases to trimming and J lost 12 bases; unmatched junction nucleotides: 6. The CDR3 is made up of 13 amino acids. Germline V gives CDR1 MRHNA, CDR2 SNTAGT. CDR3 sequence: CASSDGIAGRQFF. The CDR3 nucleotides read TGTGCCAGCAGTGACGGAATAGCGGGGCGGCAGTTCTTC.

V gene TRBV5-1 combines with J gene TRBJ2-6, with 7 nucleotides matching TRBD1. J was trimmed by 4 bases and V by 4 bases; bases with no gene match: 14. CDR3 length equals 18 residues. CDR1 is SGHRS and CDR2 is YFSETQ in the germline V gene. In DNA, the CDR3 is TGCGCCAGCAGCCCGGGACCGGACAGGCCGGTAGGGGCCAACGTCCTGACTTTC. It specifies CASSPGPDRPVGANVLTF.

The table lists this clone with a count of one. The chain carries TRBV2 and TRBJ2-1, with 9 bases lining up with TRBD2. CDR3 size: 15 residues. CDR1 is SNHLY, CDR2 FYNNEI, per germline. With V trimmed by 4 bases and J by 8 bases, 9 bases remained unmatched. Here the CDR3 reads CASSVISGSTYEQFF. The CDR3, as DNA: TGTGCCAGCAGTGTAATTAGCGGGAGTACTTATGAGCAGTTCTTC.

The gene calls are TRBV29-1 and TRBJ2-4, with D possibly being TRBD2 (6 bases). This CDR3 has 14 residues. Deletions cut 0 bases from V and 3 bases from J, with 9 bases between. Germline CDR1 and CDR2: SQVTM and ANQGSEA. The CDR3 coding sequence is TGCAGCGTTGAAGATTGGCGGGACAAAAACATTCAGTACTTC. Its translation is CSVEDWRDKNIQYF.

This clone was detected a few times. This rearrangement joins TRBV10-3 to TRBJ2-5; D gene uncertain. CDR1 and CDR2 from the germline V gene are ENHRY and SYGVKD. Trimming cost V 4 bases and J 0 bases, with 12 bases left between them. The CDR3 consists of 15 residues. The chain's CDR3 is CAISATNKYQETQYF. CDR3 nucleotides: TGTGCCATCAGTGCGACAAACAAGTACCAAGAGACCCAGTACTTC.

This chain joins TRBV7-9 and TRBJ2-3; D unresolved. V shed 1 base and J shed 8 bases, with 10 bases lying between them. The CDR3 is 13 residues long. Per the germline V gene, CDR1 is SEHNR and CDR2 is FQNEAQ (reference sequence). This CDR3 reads CASSLEVHGTQYF. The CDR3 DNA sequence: TGTGCCAGCAGCTTAGAAGTCCATGGTACGCAGTATTTT.

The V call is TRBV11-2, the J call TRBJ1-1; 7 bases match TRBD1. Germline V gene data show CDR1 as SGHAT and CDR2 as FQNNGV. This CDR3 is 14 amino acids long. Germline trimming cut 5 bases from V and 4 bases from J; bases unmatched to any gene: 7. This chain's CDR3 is CASSLTGSITEAFF. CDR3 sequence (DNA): TGTGCCAGCAGCCTGACAGGGAGTATCACTGAAGCTTTCTTT.

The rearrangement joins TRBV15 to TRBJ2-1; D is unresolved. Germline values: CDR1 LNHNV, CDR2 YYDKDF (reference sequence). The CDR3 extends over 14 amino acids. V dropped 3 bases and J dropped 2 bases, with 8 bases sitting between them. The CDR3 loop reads CATSRAPPYNEQFF. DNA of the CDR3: TGTGCCACCAGCAGGGCCCCCCCCTACAATGAGCAGTTCTTC.

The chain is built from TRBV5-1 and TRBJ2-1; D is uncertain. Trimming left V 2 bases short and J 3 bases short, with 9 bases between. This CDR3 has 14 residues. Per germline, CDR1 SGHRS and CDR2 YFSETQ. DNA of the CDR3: TGCGCCAGCAGCTTCCCGCAGGACTACAATGAGCAGTTCTTC. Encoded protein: CASSFPQDYNEQFF.

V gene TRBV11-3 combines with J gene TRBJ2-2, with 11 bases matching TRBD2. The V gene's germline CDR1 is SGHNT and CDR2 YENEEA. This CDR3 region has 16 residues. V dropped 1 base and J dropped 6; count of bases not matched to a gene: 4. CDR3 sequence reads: CASSLGLAGSPGELFF. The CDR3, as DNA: TGTGCCAGCAGCTTAGGACTAGCGGGATCCCCCGGGGAGCTGTTTTTT.

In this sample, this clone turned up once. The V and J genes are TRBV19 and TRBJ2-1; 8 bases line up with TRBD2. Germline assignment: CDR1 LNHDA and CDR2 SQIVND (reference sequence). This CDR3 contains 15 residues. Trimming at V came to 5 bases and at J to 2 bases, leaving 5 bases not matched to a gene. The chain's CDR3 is CASSHSGTPYNEQFF. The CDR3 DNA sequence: TGTGCCAGTAGTCATAGCGGGACCCCCTACAATGAGCAGTTCTTC.

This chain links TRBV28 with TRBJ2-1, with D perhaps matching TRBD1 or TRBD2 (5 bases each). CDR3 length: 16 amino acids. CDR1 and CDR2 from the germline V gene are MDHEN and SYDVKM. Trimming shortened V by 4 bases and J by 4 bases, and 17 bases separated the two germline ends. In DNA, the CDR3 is TGTGCCAGCAGTTCGCCCTCGTCGGGGCTTTACAATGAGCAGTTCTTC. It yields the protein CASSSPSSGLYNEQFF. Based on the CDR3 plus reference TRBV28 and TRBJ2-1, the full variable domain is DVKVTQSSRYLVKRTGEKVFLECVQDMDHENMFWYRQDPGLGLRLIYFSYDVKMKEKGDIPEGYSVSREKKERFSLILESASTNQTSMYLCASSSPSSGLYNEQFFGPGTRLTVL.

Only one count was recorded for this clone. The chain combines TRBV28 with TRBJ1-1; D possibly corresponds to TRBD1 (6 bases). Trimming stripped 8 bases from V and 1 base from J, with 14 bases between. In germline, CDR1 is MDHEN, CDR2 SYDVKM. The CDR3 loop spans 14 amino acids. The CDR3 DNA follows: TGTGCCAGCGTTAGGGGGGGCCGGAACACTGAAGCTTTCTTT. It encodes CASVRGGRNTEAFF.